This TCR beta chain was obtained from a study of metastatic and nonmetastatic thyroid tumors. With MiXCR, TCRdb reprocessed the PCR reads. The sample consists of some 34,000 clones, over 15% of them appearing once. The CDR3 runs to 13 residues. Trimming took off 5 bases at V and 5 bases at J, with 10 bases between the two ends. This clone appeared many times. Other DNA sequences of this sample code for an identical CDR3. All patients reached thyroid surgery having received no treatment beforehand. Sequencing was performed on blood. The chain links TRBV12-3 or TRBV12-4 to TRBJ2-4; perhaps TRBD1 as D (6 bases). The TCR originated in a female donor with papillary thyroid cancer or a benign thyroid nodule (not recorded which). Some clones in this sample may be carry-over from other donors' samples. The DNA for the CDR3 is TGTGCCAGCAGTACAGGGTTAGAAAACATTCAGTACTTC. Its translation: CASSTGLENIQYF.